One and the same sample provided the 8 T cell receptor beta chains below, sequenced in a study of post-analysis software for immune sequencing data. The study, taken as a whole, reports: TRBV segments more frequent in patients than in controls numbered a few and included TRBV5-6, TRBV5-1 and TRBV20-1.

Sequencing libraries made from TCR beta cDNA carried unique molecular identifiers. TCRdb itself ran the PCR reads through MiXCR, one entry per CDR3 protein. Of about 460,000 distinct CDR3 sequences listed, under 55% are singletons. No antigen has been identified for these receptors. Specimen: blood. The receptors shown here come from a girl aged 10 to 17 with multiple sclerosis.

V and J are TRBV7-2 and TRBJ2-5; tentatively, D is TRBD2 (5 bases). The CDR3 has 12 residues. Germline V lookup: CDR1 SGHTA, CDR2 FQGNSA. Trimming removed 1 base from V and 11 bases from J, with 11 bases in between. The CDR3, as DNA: TGTGCCAGCAGCTTAGTCAGCGGCAAGCAGTACTTC. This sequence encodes CASSLVSGKQYF.

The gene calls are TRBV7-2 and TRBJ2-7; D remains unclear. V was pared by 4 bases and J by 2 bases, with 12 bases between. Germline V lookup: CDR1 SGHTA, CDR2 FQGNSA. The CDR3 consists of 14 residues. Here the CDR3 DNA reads TGTGCCAGCAGCTCGTACAGAAAGACCTACGAGCAGTACTTC. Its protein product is CASSSYRKTYEQYF.

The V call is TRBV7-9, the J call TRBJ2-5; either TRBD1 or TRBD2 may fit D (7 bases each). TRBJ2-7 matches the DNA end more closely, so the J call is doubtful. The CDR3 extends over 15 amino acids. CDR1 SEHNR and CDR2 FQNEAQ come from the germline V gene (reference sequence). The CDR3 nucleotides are TGTGCCAGCACCACCTCAGGGGGAGGGGGGACCGAGCAGTACTTC. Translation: CASTTSGGGGTEQYF.

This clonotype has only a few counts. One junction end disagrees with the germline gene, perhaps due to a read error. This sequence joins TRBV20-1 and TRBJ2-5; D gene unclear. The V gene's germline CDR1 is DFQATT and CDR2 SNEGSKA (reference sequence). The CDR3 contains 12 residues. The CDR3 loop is CSAHYGQKTQYF. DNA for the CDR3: TGCAGCGCTCATTATGGCCAAAAGACCCAGTACTTC.

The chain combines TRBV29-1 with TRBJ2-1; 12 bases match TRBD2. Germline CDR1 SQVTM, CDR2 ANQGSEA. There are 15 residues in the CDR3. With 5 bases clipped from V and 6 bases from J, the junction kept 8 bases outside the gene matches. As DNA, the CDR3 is TGCAGCGTTTTCCCGACTAGCGGGAGCCTCAATGAGCAGTTCTTC. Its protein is CSVFPTSGSLNEQFF.

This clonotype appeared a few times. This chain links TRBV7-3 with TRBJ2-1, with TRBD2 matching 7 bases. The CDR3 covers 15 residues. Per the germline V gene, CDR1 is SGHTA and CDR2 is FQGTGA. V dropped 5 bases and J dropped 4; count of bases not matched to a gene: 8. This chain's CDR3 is CASSPSAGVYNEQFF. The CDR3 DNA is TGTGCCAGCAGCCCGAGCGCGGGGGTATACAATGAGCAGTTCTTC.

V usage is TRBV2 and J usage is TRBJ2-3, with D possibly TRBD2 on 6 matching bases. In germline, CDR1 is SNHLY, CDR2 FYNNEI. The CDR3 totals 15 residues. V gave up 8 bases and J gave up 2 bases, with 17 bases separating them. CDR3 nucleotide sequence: TGTGCCAGCGGTACTAGAACGGGAGCCACAGATACGCAGTATTTT. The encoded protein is CASGTRTGATDTQYF.

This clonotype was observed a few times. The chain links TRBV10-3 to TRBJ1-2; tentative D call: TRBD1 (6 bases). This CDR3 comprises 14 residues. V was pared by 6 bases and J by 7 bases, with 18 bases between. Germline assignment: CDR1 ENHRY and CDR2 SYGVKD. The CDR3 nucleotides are TGTGCCATCAGGACCGCCGGGACACCCTGTGGCTACACCTTC. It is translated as CAIRTAGTPCGYTF.